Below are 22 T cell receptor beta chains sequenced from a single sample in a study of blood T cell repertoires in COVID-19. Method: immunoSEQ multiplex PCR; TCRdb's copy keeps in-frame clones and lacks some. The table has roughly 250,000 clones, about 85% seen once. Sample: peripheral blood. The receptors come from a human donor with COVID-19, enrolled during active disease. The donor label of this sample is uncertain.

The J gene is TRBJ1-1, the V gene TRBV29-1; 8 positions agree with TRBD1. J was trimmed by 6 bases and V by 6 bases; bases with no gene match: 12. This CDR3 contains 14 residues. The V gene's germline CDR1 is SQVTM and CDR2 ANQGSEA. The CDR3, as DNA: TGCAGCGTCGCGACCGGGACAGGTCCCCCTGAAGCTTTCTTT. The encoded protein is CSVATGTGPPEAFF.

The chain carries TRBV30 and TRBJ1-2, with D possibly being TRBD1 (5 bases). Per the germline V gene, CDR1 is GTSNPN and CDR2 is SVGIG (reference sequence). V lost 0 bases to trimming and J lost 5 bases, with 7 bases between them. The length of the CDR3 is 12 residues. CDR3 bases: TGTGCCTGGAGTGTACCAGGGTATGGCTACACCTTC. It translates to CAWSVPGYGYTF.

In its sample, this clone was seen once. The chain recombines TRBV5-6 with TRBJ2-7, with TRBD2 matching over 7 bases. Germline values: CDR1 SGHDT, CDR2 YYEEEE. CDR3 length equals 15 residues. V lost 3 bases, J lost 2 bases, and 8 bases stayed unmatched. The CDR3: CASSSWGTTTYEQYF. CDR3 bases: TGTGCCAGCAGCTCGTGGGGGACTACCACCTACGAGCAGTACTTC. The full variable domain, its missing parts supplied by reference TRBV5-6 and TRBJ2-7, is DAGVTQSPTHLIKTRGQQVTLRCSPKSGHDTVSWYQQALGQGPQFIFQYYEEEERQRGNFPDRFSGHQFPNYSSELNVNALLLGDSALYLCASSSWGTTTYEQYFGPGTRLTVT.

CDR3 residues: CALGTPGTDEQYF. CDR3 DNA: TGTGCCCTTGGGACACCGGGGACGGACGAGCAGTACTTC. The chain joins TRBV10-3 to TRBJ2-7; possibly TRBD1 for D (6 bases). The CDR3 runs to 13 residues. Germline CDR1 ENHRY, CDR2 SYGVKD. Between the trimmed V and J ends, which lost 11 bases and 5 bases, there was a span of 19 bases.

CDR3 in amino acids: CASSYRLGYTF. The CDR3, as DNA: TGTGCCAGCAGTTACCGGTTGGGCTACACCTTC. This chain connects TRBV28 to TRBJ1-2; D ambiguous. The V end lost 4 bases, the J end lost 8 bases, and 8 bases lay between the germline ends. The CDR3 spans 11 residues. Looked up from germline, CDR1 is MDHEN and CDR2 is SYDVKM.

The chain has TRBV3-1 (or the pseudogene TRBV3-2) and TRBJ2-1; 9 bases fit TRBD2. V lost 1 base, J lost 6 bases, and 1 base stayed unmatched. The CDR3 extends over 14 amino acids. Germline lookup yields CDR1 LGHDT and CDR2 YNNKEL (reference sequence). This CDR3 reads CASSQGREGNEQFF. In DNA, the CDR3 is TGTGCCAGCAGCCAAGGGCGGGAGGGCAATGAGCAGTTCTTC.

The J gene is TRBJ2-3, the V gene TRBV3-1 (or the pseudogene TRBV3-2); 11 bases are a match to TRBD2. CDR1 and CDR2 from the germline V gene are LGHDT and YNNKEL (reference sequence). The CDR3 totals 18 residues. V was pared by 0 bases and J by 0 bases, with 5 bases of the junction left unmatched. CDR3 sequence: CASSQEAGTSGSTDTQYF. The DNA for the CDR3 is TGTGCCAGCAGCCAAGAGGCCGGGACTAGCGGTAGCACAGATACGCAGTATTTT.

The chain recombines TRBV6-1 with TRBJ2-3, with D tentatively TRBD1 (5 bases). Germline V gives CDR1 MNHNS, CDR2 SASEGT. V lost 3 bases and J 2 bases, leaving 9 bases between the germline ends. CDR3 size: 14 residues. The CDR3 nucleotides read TGTGCCAGCAGTGAGTCAGGGTTCACAGATACGCAGTATTTT. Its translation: CASSESGFTDTQYF.

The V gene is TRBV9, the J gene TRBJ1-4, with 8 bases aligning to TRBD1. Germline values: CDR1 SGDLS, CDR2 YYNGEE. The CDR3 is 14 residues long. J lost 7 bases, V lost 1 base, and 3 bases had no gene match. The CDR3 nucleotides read TGTGCCAGCAGCGTATCACAGGGGGGTGAAAAACTGTTTTTT. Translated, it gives CASSVSQGGEKLFF.

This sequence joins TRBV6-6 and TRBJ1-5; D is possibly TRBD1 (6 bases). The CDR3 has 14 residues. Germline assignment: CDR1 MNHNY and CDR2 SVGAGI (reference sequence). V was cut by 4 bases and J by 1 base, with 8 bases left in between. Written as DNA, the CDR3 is TGTGCCAGCAGTTTTGGACAGAGCAATCAGCCCCAGCATTTT. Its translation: CASSFGQSNQPQHF.

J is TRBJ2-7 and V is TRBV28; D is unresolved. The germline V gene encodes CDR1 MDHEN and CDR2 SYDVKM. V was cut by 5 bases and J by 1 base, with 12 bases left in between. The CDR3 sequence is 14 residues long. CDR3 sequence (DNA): TGTGCCAGCAGTGCTCATGGAGAGTCCTACGAGCAGTACTTC. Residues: CASSAHGESYEQYF.

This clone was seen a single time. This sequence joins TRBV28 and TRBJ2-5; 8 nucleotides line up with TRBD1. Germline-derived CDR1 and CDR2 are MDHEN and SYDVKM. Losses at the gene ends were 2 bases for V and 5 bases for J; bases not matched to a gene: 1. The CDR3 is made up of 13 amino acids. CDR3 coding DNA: TGTGCCAGCAGTTTAACAGGGGGGGAGACCCAGTACTTC. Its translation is CASSLTGGETQYF.

CDR3 protein: CASSIPGQAVSWYF. The CDR3 nucleotides read TGTGCCAGCAGCATACCGGGACAGGCCGTCTCGTGGTACTTC. The rearrangement links TRBV6-5 to TRBJ2-7; 8 bases fit TRBD1. Trimming removed 6 bases from V and 12 bases from J; junction bases left unmatched: 16. CDR1 is MNHEY, CDR2 SVGAGI, per germline. The CDR3 contains 14 residues.

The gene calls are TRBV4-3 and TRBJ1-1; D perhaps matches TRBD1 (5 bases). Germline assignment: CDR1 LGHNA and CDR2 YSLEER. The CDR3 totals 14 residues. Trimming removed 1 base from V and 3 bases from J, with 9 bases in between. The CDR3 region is CASSQAGQYTEAFF. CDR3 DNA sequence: TGCGCCAGCAGCCAAGCAGGGCAGTACACTGAAGCTTTCTTT.

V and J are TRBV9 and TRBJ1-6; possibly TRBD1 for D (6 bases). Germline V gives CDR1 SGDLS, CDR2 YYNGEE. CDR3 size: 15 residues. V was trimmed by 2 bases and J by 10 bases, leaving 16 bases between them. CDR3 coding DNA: TGTGCCAGCAGCGTTGAAGGGGGGGCCTCATCACCCCTCCACTTT. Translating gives CASSVEGGASSPLHF. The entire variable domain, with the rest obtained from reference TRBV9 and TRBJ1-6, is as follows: DSGVTQTPKHLITATGQRVTLRCSPRSGDLSVYWYQQSLDQGLQFLIQYYNGEERAKGNILERFSAQQFPDLHSELNLSSLELGDSALYFCASSVEGGASSPLHFGNGTRLTVT.

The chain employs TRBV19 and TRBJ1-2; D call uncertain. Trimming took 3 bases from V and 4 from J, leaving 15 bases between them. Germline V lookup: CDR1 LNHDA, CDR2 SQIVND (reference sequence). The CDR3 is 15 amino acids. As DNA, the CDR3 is TGTGCCAGTAGTATTTTCTCGCAGAGCGGCTATGGCTACACCTTC. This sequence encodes CASSIFSQSGYGYTF. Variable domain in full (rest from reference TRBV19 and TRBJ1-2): DGGITQSPKYLFRKEGQNVTLSCEQNLNHDAMYWYRQDPGQGLRLIYYSQIVNDFQKGDIAEGYSVSREKKESFPLTVTSAQKNPTAFYLCASSIFSQSGYGYTFGSGTRLTVV.

For the CDR3, the DNA is TGTGCCAGCAGTCCCAGCGGGGCCCGCACAGATACGCAGTATTTT. Translation gives CASSPSGARTDTQYF. The gene calls are TRBV2 and TRBJ2-3, with 7 bases fitting TRBD2. CDR1 and CDR2 from the germline V gene are SNHLY and FYNNEI. J gave up 1 base and V 5 bases, and 6 bases lay outside the gene matches. This CDR3 is built from 15 residues.

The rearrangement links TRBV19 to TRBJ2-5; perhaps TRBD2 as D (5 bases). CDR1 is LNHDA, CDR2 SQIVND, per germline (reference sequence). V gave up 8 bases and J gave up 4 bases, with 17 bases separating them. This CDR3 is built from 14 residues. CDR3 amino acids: CASRLSGWRETQYF. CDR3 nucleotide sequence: TGTGCCAGTCGCCTCTCGGGATGGAGAGAGACCCAGTACTTC. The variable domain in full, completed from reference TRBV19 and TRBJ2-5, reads DGGITQSPKYLFRKEGQNVTLSCEQNLNHDAMYWYRQDPGQGLRLIYYSQIVNDFQKGDIAEGYSVSREKKESFPLTVTSAQKNPTAFYLCASRLSGWRETQYFGPGTRLLVL.

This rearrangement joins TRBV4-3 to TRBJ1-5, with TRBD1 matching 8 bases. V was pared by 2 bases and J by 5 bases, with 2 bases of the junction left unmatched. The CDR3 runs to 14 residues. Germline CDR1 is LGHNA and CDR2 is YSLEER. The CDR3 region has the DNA TGCGCCAGCAGCCAAACAGGGGGGGATCAGCCCCAGCATTTT. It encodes CASSQTGGDQPQHF.

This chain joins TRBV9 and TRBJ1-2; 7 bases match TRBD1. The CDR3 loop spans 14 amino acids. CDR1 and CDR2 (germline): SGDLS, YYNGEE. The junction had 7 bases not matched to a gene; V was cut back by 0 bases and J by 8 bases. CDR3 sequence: CASSVVEGGGGYTF. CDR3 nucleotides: TGTGCCAGCAGCGTAGTGGAAGGGGGCGGCGGCTACACCTTC.

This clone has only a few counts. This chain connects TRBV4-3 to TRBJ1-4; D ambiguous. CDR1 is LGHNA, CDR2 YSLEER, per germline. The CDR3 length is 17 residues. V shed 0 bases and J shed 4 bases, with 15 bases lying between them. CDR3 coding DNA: TGCGCCAGCAGCCAAGACTTGCGAGTCCGGAGTAATGAAAAACTGTTTTTT. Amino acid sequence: CASSQDLRVRSNEKLFF.

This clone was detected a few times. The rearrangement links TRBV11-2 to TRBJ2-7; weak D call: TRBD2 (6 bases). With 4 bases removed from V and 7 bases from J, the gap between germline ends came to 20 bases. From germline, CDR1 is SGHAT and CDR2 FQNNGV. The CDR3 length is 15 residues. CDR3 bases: TGTGCCAGCAGCTGGACCGACGGGGGTTCAAGAGAGCAGTACTTC. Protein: CASSWTDGGSREQYF.